This is a list of T cell receptor beta chains from one sample in a study of blood T cells in healthy people across ages. Each CDR3 protein is one row after TCRdb ran MiXCR on the 5' RACE reads. The data show some 1.4 million distinct CDR3 sequences, 42% seen once. Sequenced sample: blood. These receptors originate from a woman between 18 and 29 years old in good health. Both conserved end residues are part of each CDR3. A D gene is named only where the DNA matches it firmly. Size is stated for part of the rows, as once, few or many counts, or as a class when the clone is expanded.

TRBD2	.	TRBV20-1	TRBJ2-1	TGCAGCTCGGGTAGCGGGAGCTCCAAGGGTGAGCAGTTCTTC	CSSGSGSSKGEQFF
TRBD2	.	TRBV7-3	TRBJ2-7	TGTGCCAGCAGCCCAGGACTAGCGGGGAAATACGAGCAGTACTTC	CASSPGLAGKYEQYF
.	once	TRBV15	TRBJ1-4	TGTGCCACCAGCAGAGACGGACAGAGCGCAAATGAAAAACTGTTTTTT	CATSRDGQSANEKLFF
TRBD1	.	TRBV20-1	TRBJ1-6	TGCAGTGCTAGAGATACCAGGGGGCCCCCGGTGAATTCACCCCTCCACTTT	CSARDTRGPPVNSPLHF
.	.	TRBV18	TRBJ1-1	TGTGCCAGCTCACCAGGGAATGGAGGGCCTGAAGCTTTCTTT	CASSPGNGGPEAFF
.	.	TRBV2	TRBJ2-1	TGTGCCAGCCCTCCCAGGGTCTCCTACAATGAGCAGTTCTTC	CASPPRVSYNEQFF
TRBD2	few	TRBV20-1	TRBJ2-5	TGCAGTGCGGTCAGAGCGGGGGTGGAGACCCAGTACTTC	CSAVRAGVETQYF
.	.	TRBV20-1	TRBJ2-1	TGCAGTGCTGACACAGACAATGAGCAGTTCTTC	CSADTDNEQFF
.	.	TRBV6-5	TRBJ2-1	TGTGCCAGCAGTTACGTGGGGGCGCTTCACAATGAGCAGTTCTTC	CASSYVGALHNEQFF
.	.	TRBV20-1	TRBJ2-3	TGCAGTGCTAGAAGGGAACAACTACTTGATACGCAGTATTTT	CSARREQLLDTQYF
.	.	TRBV5-1	TRBJ2-3	TGCGCCAGCAGCCCACAGGAGACCACAGATACGCAGTATTTT	CASSPQETTDTQYF
TRBD2	once	TRBV12-3/TRBV12-4	TRBJ2-1	TGTGCCAGCAGCCCGGCCCTAGCGGGAGCCGATGGGCAGTTCTTC	CASSPALAGADGQFF
.	few	TRBV28	TRBJ2-2	TGTGCCAGCAGCCGAGAGACCACCGGGGAGCTGTTTTTT	CASSRETTGELFF
TRBD1	.	TRBV6-5	TRBJ2-1	TGTGCCAGCAGTTACGGGACAGGGGGTCACAATGAGCAGTTCTTC	CASSYGTGGHNEQFF
.	.	TRBV15	TRBJ2-1	TGTGCCACCAGCAGAGATTCGGCTAGCAGTGAGCAGTTCTTC	CATSRDSASSEQFF
.	.	TRBV20-1	TRBJ1-2	TGCAGTGCATACGGGACCGACGGCTACACCTTC	CSAYGTDGYTF
.	.	TRBV29-1	TRBJ1-4	TGCAGCGTCCTAAATGAGGGGAGCGAAAAACTGTTTTTT	CSVLNEGSEKLFF
TRBD1	.	TRBV6-1	TRBJ1-4	TGTGCCAGCAGTCCCTATGATCCCGGGACAGGGGGCCCTGAAAAACTGTTTTTT	CASSPYDPGTGGPEKLFF
.	.	TRBV5-1	TRBJ2-3	TGCGCCAGCAGCTCCCCCTCGGCGACAGATACGCAGTATTTT	CASSSPSATDTQYF
.	.	TRBV3-1	TRBJ1-2	TGTGCCAGCAGCCGAGATCTCCGGGCTAGAGACCCCCGGGGAGGCTATGGCTACACCTTC	CASSRDLRARDPRGGYGYTF
.	.	TRBV6-2/TRBV6-3	TRBJ1-1	TGTGCCAGCAGGTCCTTTGGAAGGGGGAACACTGAAGCTTTCTTT	CASRSFGRGNTEAFF
TRBD2	few	TRBV4-2	TRBJ2-3	TGTGCCAGCAGCCCGGGACTAGCGGAGGGGACAGATACGCAGTATTTT	CASSPGLAEGTDTQYF
.	.	TRBV21-1	TRBJ1-5	TGTGCCAGAAATGGACAGCGAAGCAATCAGCCCCAGCATTTT	CARNGQRSNQPQHF
TRBD2	few	TRBV20-1	TRBJ2-3	TGCAGTGCTAGAAGTGGGAGGGGTAGCCCAGATACGCAGTATTTT	CSARSGRGSPDTQYF
TRBD1	.	TRBV9	TRBJ1-6	TGTGCCAGCAGCGTAGCCATGGACAGCCAAGGGGGCTCACCCCTCCACTTT	CASSVAMDSQGGSPLHF
TRBD1	.	TRBV20-1	TRBJ1-1	TGCAGTGCCCGTGAACAGGGGCTTCGGAACACTGAAGCTTTCTTT	CSAREQGLRNTEAFF
TRBD2	.	TRBV7-2	TRBJ2-1	TGTGCCAGCAGCCCTACACTAGCGTCCGAAGGGGAGCAGTTCTTC	CASSPTLASEGEQFF
.	.	TRBV9	TRBJ2-5	TGTGCCAGCAGCGCCAATTGGGGTCAAGAGACCCAGTACTTC	CASSANWGQETQYF
.	.	TRBV4-1	TRBJ2-1	TGCGCCAGCAGCCGAGATGAGACATCGGGCAATGAGCAGTTCTTC	CASSRDETSGNEQFF
.	few	TRBV6-8	TRBJ1-2	TGTGCCAGCAGCCGCGCCCATGGGGCCCCTAACTATGGCTACACCTTC	CASSRAHGAPNYGYTF
TRBD1	.	TRBV12-3/TRBV12-4	TRBJ2-7	TGTGCCAGCAGTCCCGGACAGGGTCGTGGAGAGCAGTACTTC	CASSPGQGRGEQYF
TRBD1	.	TRBV7-9	TRBJ2-2	TGTGCCAGCAGCTCAGGGGGACAGATCACCGGGGAGCTGTTTTTT	CASSSGGQITGELFF
.	once	TRBV7-9	TRBJ1-3	TGTGCCAGCAGCCCCCGCGGGGGTGAGGGAAACACCATATATTTT	CASSPRGGEGNTIYF
TRBD1	.	TRBV28	TRBJ2-2	TGTGCCAGTTCTCCCGTGGACAGGGACACCGGGGAGCTGTTTTTT	CASSPVDRDTGELFF
TRBD2	few	TRBV7-8	TRBJ2-1	TGTGCCAGCAGCACCAGACTAGCGTGGTGGTGGTTCTTC	CASSTRLAWWWFF
TRBD1	few	TRBV20-1	TRBJ1-2	TGCAGTATACTGGACAGGGTAATCGGCTACACCTTC	CSILDRVIGYTF
TRBD1	.	TRBV18	TRBJ2-7	TGTGCCAGCTCGCAAATACAGGGGTACGAGCAGTACTTC	CASSQIQGYEQYF
.	.	TRBV28	TRBJ1-4	TGTGCCAGCAGTTTTCCTACAGGTCGAGAGGAAAAACTGTTTTTT	CASSFPTGREEKLFF
TRBD2	.	TRBV4-2	TRBJ2-1	TGTGCCAGCAGCCACGGGGTGTACGCGGGAAGCGGGACCTACAATGAGCGGTTCTTC	CASSHGVYAGSGTYNERFF